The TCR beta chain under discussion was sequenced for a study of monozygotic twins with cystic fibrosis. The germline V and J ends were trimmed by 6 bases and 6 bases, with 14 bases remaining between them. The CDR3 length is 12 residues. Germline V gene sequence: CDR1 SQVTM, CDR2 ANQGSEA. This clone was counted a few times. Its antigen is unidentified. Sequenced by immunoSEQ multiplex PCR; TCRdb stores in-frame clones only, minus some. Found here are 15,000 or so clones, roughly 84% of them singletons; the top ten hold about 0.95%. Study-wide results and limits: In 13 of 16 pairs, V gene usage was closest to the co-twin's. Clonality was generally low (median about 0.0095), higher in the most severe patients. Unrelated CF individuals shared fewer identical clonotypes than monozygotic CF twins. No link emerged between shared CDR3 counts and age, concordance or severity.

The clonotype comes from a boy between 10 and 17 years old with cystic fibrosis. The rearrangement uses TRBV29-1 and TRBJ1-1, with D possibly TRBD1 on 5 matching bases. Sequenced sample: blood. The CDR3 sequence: CSVRDPWAEAFF. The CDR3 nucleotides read TGCAGCGTCCGGGACCCCTGGGCTGAAGCTTTCTTT.